The present T cell receptor (beta chain) was sequenced within a study of blood T cell repertoires in COVID-19. Study background: COVID-19 samples from acute and convalescent phases originated in the United States, Italy and Spain. The analysed material was cDNA or gDNA that came from T cells, B-cell-depleted T cells, or PBMCs.

The table came from immunoSEQ multiplex PCR; TCRdb's copy has only in-frame clones and leaves some out. The sample lists some 270,000 clones, over 80% seen once, with roughly 1.4% in the top ten. Trimming removed 0 bases at V and 6 bases at J, with 9 bases between. Germline CDR1 KGHSH, CDR2 LQKENI. The CDR3 has 15 residues. This clone was found a few times. Sequenced material: peripheral blood. This TCR was sampled from a woman aged 40 to 50 who had recovered from COVID-19. The chain couples TRBV18 to TRBJ1-6; D is uncertain. This CDR3 reads CASSPPTATNSPLHF. CDR3 sequence (DNA): TGTGCCAGCTCACCACCAACAGCTACTAATTCACCCCTCCACTTT.